This passage covers 10 T cell receptor beta chains from one sample sequenced in a study of breast tumors, draining lymph nodes, adjacent tissues. TCRdb re-called the multiplex PCR reads with MiXCR, one entry per CDR3 protein. The repertoire holds about 230,000 distinct CDR3 sequences, with approximately 31% as singletons. Samples came from axillary lymph nodes draining the breast cancer. The sequencing sample was made of axillary lymph node tissue. The receptors were sampled from a female donor with breast cancer. Some clones in this sample may be carry-over from other donors' samples.

The V and J genes are TRBV25-1 and TRBJ2-3; 8 nucleotides align to TRBD1. The length of the CDR3 is 16 residues. V lost 4 bases, J lost 6 bases, and 12 bases stayed unmatched. Germline assignment: CDR1 MGHDK and CDR2 SYGVNS. For the CDR3, the DNA is TGTGCCAGCAGTGCCCCCGACAGGGGAGTAGCGGATACGCAGTATTTT. Its translation: CASSAPDRGVADTQYF.

This sequence joins TRBV19 and TRBJ2-1; maybe TRBD1 (6 bases). V lost 1 base and J lost 12, with 10 bases in between. The CDR3 extends over 12 amino acids. Per the germline V gene, CDR1 is LNHDA and CDR2 is SQIVND (reference sequence). The CDR3 loop reads CASSIAGRGQFF. Here the CDR3 DNA reads TGTGCCAGTAGTATAGCTGGCAGGGGGCAGTTCTTC.

This clonotype was seen many times. This chain links TRBV4-3 with TRBJ1-6, with D unclear. V was cut by 2 bases and J by 7 bases, with 12 bases left in between. Per germline, CDR1 LGHNA and CDR2 YSLEER. The CDR3 spans 15 residues. The CDR3 DNA reads as TGCGCCAGCAGCCAAACCCGGGTCCAAAATTCACCCCTCCACTTT. Its protein product is CASSQTRVQNSPLHF.

This clonotype was seen at least ten times. The rearrangement uses TRBV5-1 and TRBJ2-7; no definite D call. The CDR3 runs to 14 residues. V lost 5 bases and J lost 0, with 12 bases in between. CDR1 is SGHRS and CDR2 is YFSETQ in the germline V gene. This chain's CDR3 is CASSAGRSSYEQYF. In DNA, the CDR3 is TGCGCCAGCAGTGCCGGGCGTAGCTCCTACGAGCAGTACTTC.

This clonotype was counted ten times or more. The J gene is TRBJ2-7, the V gene TRBV6-5; the D call may be TRBD1 or TRBD2 (6 bases each). CDR1 and CDR2 from the germline V gene are MNHEY and SVGAGI. V was clipped by 5 bases and J by 3 bases, with 11 bases between them. The length of the CDR3 is 13 residues. CDR3 protein: CASSHEGGYEQYF. CDR3 bases: TGTGCCAGCAGTCACGAGGGGGGCTACGAGCAGTACTTC.

This clonotype showed up many times. The chain employs TRBV11-3 and TRBJ2-3; a possible D gene is TRBD2 (5 bases). The CDR3 contains 16 residues. In germline, CDR1 is SGHNT, CDR2 YENEEA. Trimming removed 5 bases from V and 0 bases from J, with 15 bases in between. The CDR3 coding sequence is TGTGCCAGCAGCAGCCAGGCGGGTAGAAGCACAGATACGCAGTATTTT. Translation: CASSSQAGRSTDTQYF.

This clonotype showed up just a few times. A much larger clone differs by one base, so this may be a read error. The genes are TRBV20-1 and TRBJ2-7; 10 bases align to TRBD1. Germline lookup yields CDR1 DFQATT and CDR2 SNEGSKA (reference sequence). The CDR3 is 15 residues long. V gave up 6 bases and J gave up 4 bases; unmatched junction bases: 12. The CDR3 loop is CSAPRVGTGAYEQYF. CDR3 in DNA: TGCAGTGCCCCGAGGGTTGGGACAGGGGCTTACGAGCAGTACTTC.

The chain joins TRBV10-3 to TRBJ1-5, with a possible D match to TRBD1 (5 bases). CDR1 ENHRY and CDR2 SYGVKD come from the germline V gene. The CDR3 has 14 residues. Trimming removed 3 bases from V and 14 bases from J, with 20 bases in between. The CDR3 here is CAISDTGTSSYEHF. CDR3 nucleotide sequence: TGTGCCATCAGTGACACCGGGACTAGCAGCTACGAGCATTTT.

This clonotype was found a few times. The chain recombines TRBV7-2 with TRBJ2-2; D may be TRBD2 (5 bases). The CDR3 contains 14 residues. V lost 2 bases to trimming and J lost 2 bases, with 6 bases between them. CDR1 and CDR2 (germline): SGHTA, FQGNSA. CDR3 DNA sequence: TGTGCCAGCAGCTTATCGGGAAACACCGGGGAGCTGTTTTTT. Translation gives CASSLSGNTGELFF.

The V and J genes are TRBV20-1 and TRBJ2-1; D is uncertain. The CDR3 runs 15 residues. Germline V gene data show CDR1 as DFQATT and CDR2 as SNEGSKA (reference sequence). The V end lost 4 bases, the J end lost 2 bases, and 15 bases lay between the germline ends. CDR3 residues: CSATDMDRAYNEQFF. CDR3 coding DNA: TGCAGTGCTACAGACATGGACCGGGCCTACAATGAGCAGTTCTTC.